These 15 T cell receptor beta chains were all obtained from the same sample, sequenced in a study of CD8 T cells in ankylosing spondylitis. Study-level results: One TCR beta motif, made up of seven to nine highly homologous variants, appeared characteristic of ankylosing spondylitis blood.

No antigens are known for them. TCRdb re-analysed the 5' RACE reads in MiXCR, keeping a single row per CDR3 protein. Here the sample spans roughly 220,000 distinct CDR3 sequences, 18% being singletons. The sample comprised blood, either unsorted or a sorted T cell fraction (not recorded which). These receptors all stem from a male donor with ankylosing spondylitis.

V and J are TRBV4-2 and TRBJ2-7; the match to TRBD2 covers 8 bases. Losses at the gene ends were 1 base for V and 2 bases for J; bases not matched to a gene: 4. The length of the CDR3 is 15 residues. The germline CDR1 and CDR2 sequences are LGHNA and YNFKEQ. Written as DNA, the CDR3 is TGTGCCAGCAGCCAAGGAAGCGGGAGCACCTACGAGCAGTACTTC. Translation gives CASSQGSGSTYEQYF.

CDR3 amino acids: CASSYRPSGNTGELFF. CDR3 sequence (DNA): TGTGCCAGCAGTTACCGCCCTAGCGGGAACACCGGGGAGCTGTTTTTT. This chain links TRBV6-5 with TRBJ2-2, with 7 bases identical to TRBD2. CDR3 length: 16 amino acids. Trimming at V came to 2 bases and at J to 1 base, leaving 4 bases not matched to a gene. CDR1 is MNHEY, CDR2 SVGAGI, per germline.

V usage is TRBV27 and J usage is TRBJ2-1, with no clear D. Per germline, CDR1 MNHEY and CDR2 SMNVEV (reference sequence). The CDR3 runs 14 residues. Trimming took 0 bases from V and 5 from J, leaving 8 bases between them. The DNA of the CDR3 is TGTGCCAGCAGTTTATCTAGAACCGACAATGAGCAGTTCTTC. This gives the protein CASSLSRTDNEQFF.

At least ten counts were recorded for this clonotype. The rearrangement links TRBV12-3 or TRBV12-4 to TRBJ2-3, with 7 bases lining up with TRBD1. The CDR3 has 14 residues. J was trimmed by 2 bases and V by 3 bases; bases with no gene match: 2. CDR3 loop: CASSLTGPTDTQYF. CDR3 coding DNA: TGTGCCAGCAGTTTGACAGGGCCCACAGATACGCAGTATTTT.

This clonotype appeared many times. The V gene is TRBV5-6, the J gene TRBJ2-1, with a weak D call TRBD1 (6 bases). The germline CDR1 and CDR2 sequences are SGHDT and YYEEEE. The V end lost 1 base, the J end lost 0 bases, and 8 bases lay between the germline ends. This CDR3 spans 15 amino acids. CDR3 nucleotide sequence: TGTGCCAGCAGCTTGTCAGGGGCCTCCTACAATGAGCAGTTCTTC. This codes for CASSLSGASYNEQFF.

At least ten counts were recorded for this clonotype. The V call is TRBV5-1, the J call TRBJ2-7; D unclear. The V gene lost 3 bases and the J gene lost 5 bases, with 9 bases spanning the gap. The CDR3 consists of 12 residues. Germline lookup yields CDR1 SGHRS and CDR2 YFSETQ. CDR3 in amino acids: CASSYHGNEQYF. CDR3 DNA: TGCGCCAGCAGCTACCACGGCAACGAGCAGTACTTC.

This clonotype was seen a few times. This chain uses TRBV20-1 with TRBJ1-2; D call uncertain. CDR3 length: 18 amino acids. The germline V gene has CDR1 DFQATT and CDR2 SNEGSKA (reference sequence). Trimming took off 0 bases at V and 0 bases at J, with 20 bases between the two ends. CDR3 sequence (DNA): TGCAGTGCTAGAGATAGGATCAGGTCGCGGCCTCCTAACTATGGCTACACCTTC. It encodes CSARDRIRSRPPNYGYTF.

The sample holds a few counts of this clonotype. The rearrangement links TRBV7-6 to TRBJ2-2; D ambiguous. V was cut by 3 bases and J by 3 bases, with 5 bases left in between. CDR1 and CDR2 from the germline V gene are SGHVS and FNYEAQ. The CDR3 spans 13 residues. The CDR3 region is CASSFLDTGELFF. The CDR3 DNA reads as TGTGCCAGCAGCTTCCTGGACACCGGGGAGCTGTTTTTT.

The chain has TRBV10-3 and TRBJ1-1, with a possible D match to TRBD1 (5 bases). CDR3 length equals 13 residues. Trimming pared 3 bases from V and 5 bases from J, leaving 10 bases between. Germline CDR1 reads ENHRY; CDR2 reads SYGVKD. The CDR3 here is CAISDRADTEAFF. Here the CDR3 DNA reads TGTGCCATCAGTGACAGGGCAGATACTGAAGCTTTCTTT.

In this sample, this clonotype turned up a few times. Here the CDR3 DNA reads TGTGCCAGCAGTTTGGGGACTTATACATACGAGCAGTACTTC. Encoded protein: CASSLGTYTYEQYF. The V and J genes are TRBV27 and TRBJ2-7; D is perhaps TRBD2 (6 bases). The CDR3 has 14 residues. Germline V gene data show CDR1 as MNHEY and CDR2 as SMNVEV (reference sequence). Trimming took 3 bases from V and 4 from J, leaving 13 bases between them.

The rearrangement joins TRBV20-1 to TRBJ2-1; D is ambiguous. The germline CDR1 and CDR2 sequences are DFQATT and SNEGSKA (reference sequence). Trimming took 2 bases from V and 5 from J, leaving 10 bases between them. The CDR3 extends over 13 amino acids. CDR3 residues: CSARLGNNNEQFF. In DNA, the CDR3 is TGCAGTGCTAGACTGGGCAACAACAATGAGCAGTTCTTC.

The chain joins TRBV6-4 to TRBJ2-1; 9 bases align to TRBD1. The CDR3 consists of 13 residues. The V gene end was trimmed by 10 bases and the J gene end by 5 bases; junction bases not matched to a gene: 6. Germline CDR1 MRHNA, CDR2 SNTAGT. The CDR3 sequence: CATRDREHNEQFF. In nucleotides, the CDR3 is TGTGCCACCCGGGACAGGGAACACAATGAGCAGTTCTTC.

There are a few counts of this clonotype. The CDR3 is CATSDHLGLTYNEQFF. As DNA, the CDR3 is TGTGCCACCAGTGACCACCTTGGTTTGACGTACAATGAGCAGTTCTTC. This chain joins TRBV24-1 and TRBJ2-1; the D is unclear. This CDR3 is 16 amino acids long. Trimming took 4 bases from V and 4 from J, leaving 16 bases between them. Germline values: CDR1 KGHDR, CDR2 SFDVKD.

The rearrangement links TRBV4-2 to TRBJ1-2; no clear D gene. Germline V gene sequence: CDR1 LGHNA, CDR2 YNFKEQ. V was pared by 1 base and J by 5 bases, with 2 bases between. The CDR3 is made up of 11 amino acids. CDR3 DNA: TGTGCCAGCAGCCAAGCTTATGGCTACACCTTC. As protein: CASSQAYGYTF.

This clonotype has a handful of counts. The chain links TRBV4-3 to TRBJ2-3, with 14 bases aligning to TRBD2. Germline V gives CDR1 LGHNA, CDR2 YSLEER. The CDR3 has 17 residues. After removal of 4 bases from V and 4 bases from J, the junction contained 7 bases not matched to a gene. The CDR3 DNA sequence: TGCGCCAGCAGCCTCGGGACTAGCGGGAGTGTTTCAGATACGCAGTATTTT. Residues: CASSLGTSGSVSDTQYF.